A selection of T cell receptor beta chains follows, all from one sample in a study of Ad26.COV2.S vaccination and SARS-CoV-2 variants. Using immunoSEQ multiplex PCR, the repertoire was profiled, and TCRdb retains in-frame clones only, with some absent. The sample lists around 320,000 clones; just over 85% were seen once. This specimen was peripheral blood, taken in a trial of Ad26.COV2.S vaccine versus placebo. The source of these receptors is a person aged 18-65 years who received the Ad26.COV2.S COVID-19 vaccine or a placebo. Both conserved end residues are part of each CDR3. D genes are given only for firm matches. Clone size is shown for a subset of rows, as once, few, many or a class of expanded clone.

D gene: TRBD1
J gene: TRBJ2-2
clone size: .
V gene: TRBV24-1
CDR3 protein: CATSDWTGGIGGELFF
CDR3 DNA: TGTGCCACCAGTGATTGGACAGGCGGCATCGGCGGGGAGCTGTTTTTT

D gene: TRBD2
J gene: TRBJ2-5
clone size: .
V gene: TRBV5-6
CDR3 protein: CASSLVERGGRETQYF
CDR3 DNA: TGTGCCAGCAGCTTGGTCGAGCGGGGGGGGCGAGAGACCCAGTACTTC

D gene: .
J gene: TRBJ1-2
clone size: .
V gene: TRBV12-3/TRBV12-4
CDR3 protein: CASSLWGAYGYTF
CDR3 DNA: TGTGCCAGCAGTTTATGGGGGGCCTATGGCTACACCTTC

D gene: .
J gene: TRBJ1-2
clone size: .
V gene: TRBV30
CDR3 protein: CAWSRREYGYTF
CDR3 DNA: TGTGCCTGGTCGCGCAGGGAATATGGCTACACCTTC

D gene: TRBD1
J gene: TRBJ1-5
clone size: .
V gene: TRBV15
CDR3 protein: CATSRVRTGGSDQPQHF
CDR3 DNA: TGTGCCACCAGCAGAGTCCGGACAGGGGGCAGTGATCAGCCCCAGCATTTT

D gene: TRBD1
J gene: TRBJ1-4
clone size: .
V gene: TRBV18
CDR3 protein: CASSPRRDSYNEKLFF
CDR3 DNA: TGTGCCAGCTCACCTCGCCGGGACAGCTATAATGAAAAACTGTTTTTT

D gene: TRBD2
J gene: TRBJ2-3
clone size: .
V gene: TRBV7-2
CDR3 protein: CASSLGLAARDTQYF
CDR3 DNA: TGTGCCAGCAGCTTAGGCCTAGCGGCTAGGGATACGCAGTATTTT

D gene: .
J gene: TRBJ1-1
clone size: .
V gene: TRBV24-1
CDR3 protein: CATPTGQVVEAFF
CDR3 DNA: TGTGCCACCCCGACTGGGCAAGTCGTTGAAGCTTTCTTT

D gene: .
J gene: TRBJ1-4
clone size: .
V gene: TRBV7-9
CDR3 protein: CASSPGVPGREKLFF
CDR3 DNA: TGTGCCAGCAGCCCCGGGGTCCCCGGTAGGGAAAAACTGTTTTTT

D gene: .
J gene: TRBJ1-1
clone size: .
V gene: TRBV5-4
CDR3 protein: CASRKGQMNTEAFF
CDR3 DNA: TGTGCCAGCAGAAAAGGACAGATGAACACTGAAGCTTTCTTT

D gene: .
J gene: TRBJ2-2
clone size: .
V gene: TRBV5-4
CDR3 protein: CASSSARGSGELFF
CDR3 DNA: TGTGCCAGCAGCAGTGCCCGGGGGTCCGGGGAGCTGTTTTTT

D gene: TRBD2
J gene: TRBJ2-1
clone size: few
V gene: TRBV7-6
CDR3 protein: CASSPFGGAVNNEQFF
CDR3 DNA: TGTGCCAGCAGCCCGTTCGGGGGGGCGGTAAATAATGAGCAGTTCTTC

D gene: .
J gene: TRBJ2-1
clone size: .
V gene: TRBV10-3
CDR3 protein: CAISSGGSYNEQFF
CDR3 DNA: TGTGCCATCAGTTCTGGCGGCTCCTACAATGAGCAGTTCTTC

D gene: .
J gene: TRBJ1-2
clone size: few
V gene: TRBV7-9
CDR3 protein: CASSLEGVRLGYGYTF
CDR3 DNA: TGTGCCAGCAGCTTAGAGGGGGTCCGTTTGGGCTATGGCTACACCTTC

D gene: TRBD2
J gene: TRBJ2-7
clone size: .
V gene: TRBV18
CDR3 protein: CASSPTGGYEQYF
CDR3 DNA: TGTGCCAGCTCACCAACGGGGGGCTACGAGCAGTACTTC

D gene: .
J gene: TRBJ1-1
clone size: .
V gene: TRBV2
CDR3 protein: CASSEGTSEAFF
CDR3 DNA: TGTGCCAGCAGCGAGGGGACGTCTGAAGCTTTCTTT

D gene: .
J gene: TRBJ2-1
clone size: .
V gene: TRBV6-4
CDR3 protein: CASSVNRNFNEQFF
CDR3 DNA: TGTGCCAGCAGTGTGAACAGGAACTTCAATGAGCAGTTCTTC

D gene: .
J gene: TRBJ2-3
clone size: .
V gene: TRBV5-1
CDR3 protein: CASSLDRTPDTQYF
CDR3 DNA: TGCGCCAGCAGCTTGGACAGAACTCCAGATACGCAGTATTTT

D gene: TRBD1
J gene: TRBJ2-5
clone size: .
V gene: TRBV15
CDR3 protein: CATSRDYGDRGETQYF
CDR3 DNA: TGTGCCACCAGCAGAGATTATGGGGACAGGGGGGAGACCCAGTACTTC

D gene: TRBD1
J gene: TRBJ1-3
clone size: .
V gene: TRBV27
CDR3 protein: CASSLGGQVGYTIYF
CDR3 DNA: TGTGCCAGCAGTTTGGGTGGACAGGTTGGGTACACCATATATTTT

D gene: TRBD1
J gene: TRBJ2-7
clone size: few
V gene: TRBV20-1
CDR3 protein: CSASTRTGLSYEQYF
CDR3 DNA: TGCAGTGCTAGTACAAGGACAGGCCTCTCCTACGAGCAGTACTTC

D gene: TRBD2
J gene: TRBJ2-3
clone size: .
V gene: TRBV9
CDR3 protein: CASSGTSGGPTDTQYF
CDR3 DNA: TGTGCCAGCAGCGGGACTAGCGGGGGCCCCACAGATACGCAGTATTTT

D gene: .
J gene: TRBJ2-5
clone size: .
V gene: TRBV12-3/TRBV12-4
CDR3 protein: CASSFSGRETQYF
CDR3 DNA: TGTGCCAGCAGTTTCTCTGGGAGAGAGACCCAGTACTTC

D gene: .
J gene: TRBJ1-2
clone size: .
V gene: TRBV5-1
CDR3 protein: CASSSQVDLNYGYTF
CDR3 DNA: TGCGCCAGCAGCTCCCAGGTCGACCTGAACTATGGCTACACCTTC

D gene: TRBD2
J gene: TRBJ2-3
clone size: .
V gene: TRBV30
CDR3 protein: CAWSVPGTSVSSTDTQYF
CDR3 DNA: TGTGCCTGGAGTGTACCTGGGACTAGCGTGTCTAGCACAGATACGCAGTATTTT

D gene: .
J gene: TRBJ1-1
clone size: .
V gene: TRBV27
CDR3 protein: CASRQRGTEAFF
CDR3 DNA: TGTGCCAGCAGGCAGAGGGGGACTGAAGCTTTCTTT

D gene: TRBD2
J gene: TRBJ2-3
clone size: .
V gene: TRBV6-5
CDR3 protein: CASRKGSGGASTQYF
CDR3 DNA: TGTGCCAGCAGAAAAGGTAGCGGGGGGGCATCTACGCAGTATTTT

D gene: .
J gene: TRBJ1-3
clone size: .
V gene: TRBV6-1
CDR3 protein: CASSEASFGNTIYF
CDR3 DNA: TGTGCCAGCAGTGAAGCGTCCTTTGGAAACACCATATATTTT

D gene: .
J gene: TRBJ2-7
clone size: .
V gene: TRBV5-4
CDR3 protein: CASSSSGTGKTYEQYF
CDR3 DNA: TGTGCCAGCAGCTCCAGTGGTACAGGGAAGACCTACGAGCAGTACTTC

D gene: .
J gene: TRBJ2-2
clone size: .
V gene: TRBV18
CDR3 protein: CASSPWGDTGELFF
CDR3 DNA: TGTGCCAGCTCACCATGGGGTGACACCGGGGAGCTGTTTTTT

D gene: .
J gene: TRBJ2-5
clone size: .
V gene: TRBV12-3/TRBV12-4
CDR3 protein: CASGTAQETQYF
CDR3 DNA: TGTGCCAGCGGTACGGCCCAAGAGACCCAGTACTTC

D gene: .
J gene: TRBJ2-1
clone size: .
V gene: TRBV7-2
CDR3 protein: CASSLVRTEQFF
CDR3 DNA: TGTGCCAGCAGCCTCGTACGCACTGAGCAGTTCTTC

D gene: TRBD2
J gene: TRBJ2-2
clone size: .
V gene: TRBV3-1/TRBV3-2
CDR3 protein: CASSQDLTTSGNTGELFF
CDR3 DNA: TGTGCCAGCAGCCAAGACCTAACGACTAGCGGAAACACCGGGGAGCTGTTTTTT

D gene: .
J gene: TRBJ1-1
clone size: .
V gene: TRBV12-5
CDR3 protein: CASGAKGMKAFF
CDR3 DNA: TGTGCTAGTGGGGCCAAAGGAATGAAAGCTTTCTTT

D gene: TRBD2
J gene: TRBJ2-5
clone size: once
V gene: TRBV9
CDR3 protein: CASSVDGTNRETQYF
CDR3 DNA: TGTGCCAGCAGCGTAGATGGGACTAACCGAGAGACCCAGTACTTC

D gene: TRBD2
J gene: TRBJ2-7
clone size: .
V gene: TRBV14
CDR3 protein: CASSQGLAGGREQYF
CDR3 DNA: TGTGCCAGCAGCCAAGGATTAGCGGGGGGGCGCGAGCAGTACTTC

D gene: .
J gene: TRBJ1-4
clone size: .
V gene: TRBV5-4
CDR3 protein: CASSLEGNEKLFF
CDR3 DNA: TGTGCCAGCAGCTTGGAAGGAAATGAAAAACTGTTTTTT

D gene: .
J gene: TRBJ2-3
clone size: .
V gene: TRBV7-8
CDR3 protein: CASNEQGPLDTQYF
CDR3 DNA: TGTGCCAGCAATGAACAGGGCCCATTGGACACGCAGTATTTT

D gene: .
J gene: TRBJ1-4
clone size: .
V gene: TRBV29-1
CDR3 protein: CSVEEMADDEKLFF
CDR3 DNA: TGCAGCGTTGAAGAAATGGCGGATGATGAAAAACTGTTTTTT

D gene: .
J gene: TRBJ1-5
clone size: .
V gene: TRBV6-5
CDR3 protein: CASSRRPDQPQHF
CDR3 DNA: TGTGCCAGCAGTCGCAGACCTGATCAGCCCCAGCATTTT

D gene: .
J gene: TRBJ1-1
clone size: .
V gene: TRBV7-2
CDR3 protein: CASSLVSTEAFF
CDR3 DNA: TGTGCCAGCAGCTTAGTTTCCACTGAAGCTTTCTTT

D gene: .
J gene: TRBJ2-5
clone size: once
V gene: TRBV5-1
CDR3 protein: CASRLQETQYF
CDR3 DNA: TGCGCCAGCAGACTCCAAGAGACCCAGTACTTC

D gene: .
J gene: TRBJ2-3
clone size: .
V gene: TRBV30
CDR3 protein: CAWSEVPADTQYF
CDR3 DNA: TGTGCCTGGAGCGAGGTTCCCGCAGATACGCAGTATTTT

D gene: TRBD2
J gene: TRBJ2-3
clone size: .
V gene: TRBV27
CDR3 protein: CASSPLAGGLGTQYF
CDR3 DNA: TGTGCCAGCAGTCCTCTGGCGGGGGGGCTAGGTACGCAGTATTTT

D gene: TRBD1
J gene: TRBJ2-7
clone size: .
V gene: TRBV25-1
CDR3 protein: CASSEYGTGVGEQYF
CDR3 DNA: TGTGCCAGCAGTGAATATGGGACAGGGGTCGGCGAGCAGTACTTC

D gene: .
J gene: TRBJ2-1
clone size: .
V gene: TRBV7-2
CDR3 protein: CASSLAGANEQFF
CDR3 DNA: TGTGCCAGCAGCTTAGCCGGGGCCAATGAGCAGTTCTTC

D gene: TRBD1
J gene: TRBJ1-2
clone size: .
V gene: TRBV4-2
CDR3 protein: CASSLGQINYGYTF
CDR3 DNA: TGTGCCAGCAGCCTGGGACAGATTAACTATGGCTACACCTTC

D gene: TRBD1
J gene: TRBJ1-2
clone size: .
V gene: TRBV5-1
CDR3 protein: CASSLTLGQGDYGYTF
CDR3 DNA: TGCGCCAGCAGCCTCACCCTGGGACAGGGGGACTATGGCTACACCTTC

D gene: TRBD1
J gene: TRBJ1-1
clone size: once
V gene: TRBV19
CDR3 protein: CASSLAVKWDRAYTEAFF
CDR3 DNA: TGTGCCAGTAGCTTGGCTGTTAAATGGGACAGGGCGTACACTGAAGCTTTCTTT

D gene: .
J gene: TRBJ2-3
clone size: .
V gene: TRBV12-5
CDR3 protein: CASGLTLGGTDTQYF
CDR3 DNA: TGTGCTAGTGGTTTGACACTGGGGGGAACAGATACGCAGTATTTT

D gene: .
J gene: TRBJ2-1
clone size: .
V gene: TRBV29-1
CDR3 protein: CSVWGAGGVWSNEQFF
CDR3 DNA: TGCAGCGTTTGGGGGGCCGGAGGTGTTTGGTCTAATGAGCAGTTCTTC

D gene: TRBD1
J gene: TRBJ1-2
clone size: .
V gene: TRBV15
CDR3 protein: CATRHRDRGYGYTF
CDR3 DNA: TGTGCCACCAGACACCGGGACAGGGGCTATGGCTACACCTTC

D gene: TRBD1
J gene: TRBJ1-2
clone size: .
V gene: TRBV18
CDR3 protein: CASSPSPGGTSFYGYTF
CDR3 DNA: TGTGCCAGCTCACCATCCCCAGGGGGCACGTCGTTCTATGGCTACACCTTC

D gene: .
J gene: TRBJ1-2
clone size: .
V gene: TRBV6-6
CDR3 protein: CASSYSGRVDYGYTF
CDR3 DNA: TGTGCCAGCAGTTACTCGGGCAGGGTAGACTATGGCTACACCTTC

D gene: .
J gene: TRBJ2-5
clone size: .
V gene: TRBV7-9
CDR3 protein: CASSDRGYSPETQYF
CDR3 DNA: TGTGCCAGCAGCGACCGGGGGTACAGCCCAGAGACCCAGTACTTC

D gene: .
J gene: TRBJ2-7
clone size: .
V gene: TRBV3-1/TRBV3-2
CDR3 protein: CASSQGTTEQYF
CDR3 DNA: TGTGCCAGCAGCCAAGGGACAACCGAGCAGTACTTC